One and the same sample provided the 5 T cell receptor beta chains below, sequenced in a study of blood T cells in healthy people across ages. Primers used in a second PCR of roughly 7 to 12 cycles were a sample-barcoded 5' primer and a J-beta primer mix. TCRdb re-called the 5' RACE reads with MiXCR, one entry per CDR3 protein. The sample contains around 1,500,000 distinct CDR3 sequences, about 30% of which appear only once. The sequencing sample was made of blood. These receptors came from a woman in her thirties in good health.

Only one count was recorded for this clonotype. V and J are TRBV7-8 and TRBJ2-1; the D gene is possibly TRBD2 (6 bases). V lost 5 bases to trimming and J lost 5 bases, with 16 bases between them. Germline V gene data show CDR1 as SGHVS and CDR2 as FQNEAQ. The CDR3 sequence is 15 residues long. CDR3 DNA: TGTGCCAGCAGCCCGGCGGGATACGAGGACAATGAGCAGTTCTTC. It codes for CASSPAGYEDNEQFF.

This clonotype has just a few counts. The V call is TRBV12-3 or TRBV12-4, the J call TRBJ2-1, with D possibly being TRBD2 (6 bases). Trimming left V 3 bases short and J 0 bases short, with 24 bases between. The CDR3 has 20 residues. The chain's CDR3 is CASSFTGRGLGGGSYNEQFF. The CDR3 DNA reads as TGTGCCAGCAGTTTTACGGGACGGGGACTGGGGGGAGGCTCCTACAATGAGCAGTTCTTC.

CDR3 loop: CASNQYPANNEQYF. Here the CDR3 DNA reads TGTGCCAGCAACCAATATCCCGCCAACAATGAGCAGTACTTC. The chain uses TRBV2 and TRBJ2-1, with D hard to call. The J call may be in error: the DNA end matches TRBJ2-7 better. CDR3 length: 14 amino acids. Germline V gives CDR1 SNHLY, CDR2 FYNNEI.

This clonotype showed up just a few times. The J gene is TRBJ1-3, the V gene TRBV7-2; unclear D gene. The CDR3 runs 15 residues. Per germline, CDR1 SGHTA and CDR2 FQGNSA. Between the trimmed V and J ends, which lost 2 bases and 1 base, there was a span of 9 bases. The CDR3: CASSLQVISGNTIYF. The DNA for the CDR3 is TGTGCCAGCAGCTTACAAGTCATTTCTGGAAACACCATATATTTT.

This clonotype was counted at least ten times. The chain recombines TRBV29-1 with TRBJ2-3; D is perhaps TRBD2 (6 bases). Trimming pared 2 bases from V and 8 bases from J, leaving 8 bases between. The CDR3 length is 11 residues. Per the germline V gene, CDR1 is SQVTM and CDR2 is ANQGSEA. CDR3 nucleotide sequence: TGCAGCGTTGAAACTAGCAGTACGCAGTATTTT. Translating gives CSVETSSTQYF.